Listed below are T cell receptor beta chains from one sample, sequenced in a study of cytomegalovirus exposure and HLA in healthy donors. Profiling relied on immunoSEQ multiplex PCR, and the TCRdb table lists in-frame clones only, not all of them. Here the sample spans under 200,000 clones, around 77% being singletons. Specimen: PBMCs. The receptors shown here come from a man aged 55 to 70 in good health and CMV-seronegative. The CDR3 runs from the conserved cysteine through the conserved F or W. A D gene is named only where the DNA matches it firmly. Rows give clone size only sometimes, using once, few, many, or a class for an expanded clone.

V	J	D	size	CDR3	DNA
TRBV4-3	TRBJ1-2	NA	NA	CASSQEQGGRYGYPF	TGCGCCAGCAGCCAAGAACAGGGTGGTAGGTATGGCTACCCCTTC
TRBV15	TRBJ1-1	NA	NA	CATSPAGEAFF	TGTGCCACCAGCCCAGCGGGGGAAGCTTTCTTT
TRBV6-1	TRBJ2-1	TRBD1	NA	CASSRDRVDEQFF	TGTGCCAGCAGTAGGGACAGGGTGGATGAGCAGTTCTTC
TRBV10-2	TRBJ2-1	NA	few	CASSTGSTYNEQFF	TGCGCCAGCAGCACCGGGAGTACCTACAATGAGCAGTTCTTC
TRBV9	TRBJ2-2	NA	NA	CASSVAESTGTENTGELFF	TGTGCCAGCAGCGTGGCAGAGTCTACCGGGACTGAGAACACCGGGGAGCTGTTTTTT
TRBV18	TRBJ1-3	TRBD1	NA	CASSPPTGASGNTIYF	TGTGCCAGCTCACCACCGACAGGGGCCTCTGGAAACACCATATATTTT
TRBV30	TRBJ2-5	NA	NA	CAWSPPPGGWETQYF	TGTGCCTGGAGTCCCCCCCCAGGGGGGTGGGAGACCCAGTACTTC
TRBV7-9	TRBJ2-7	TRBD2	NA	CASSQGLASDEQYF	TGTGCCAGCAGCCAGGGACTAGCGAGCGACGAGCAGTACTTC
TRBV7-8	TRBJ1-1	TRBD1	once	CASRTQGGNTEAFF	TGTGCCAGCAGGACCCAGGGGGGGAACACTGAAGCTTTCTTT
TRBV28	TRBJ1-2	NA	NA	CASSLDGNNYGYTF	TGTGCCAGCAGCCTGGACGGGAATAACTATGGCTACACCTTC
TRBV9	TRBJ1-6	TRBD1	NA	CASSVDPRGRNSPLHF	TGTGCCAGCAGCGTAGACCCCAGGGGGCGGAATTCACCCCTCCACTTT
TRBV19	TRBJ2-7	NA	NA	CASSIATDSYEQYF	TGTGCCAGTAGTATAGCTACAGACTCCTACGAGCAGTACTTC
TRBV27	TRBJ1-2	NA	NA	CASSLTGNYGYPF	TGTGCCAGCAGTTTAACCGGGAACTATGGCTACCCCTTC
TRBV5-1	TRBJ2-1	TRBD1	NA	CASSLVPPGQGSGEQFF	TGCGCCAGCAGCTTAGTCCCCCCGGGACAGGGGTCGGGTGAGCAGTTCTTC
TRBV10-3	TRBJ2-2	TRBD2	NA	CAISESSGTSGNGELFF	TGTGCCATCAGTGAGTCGTCTGGGACTAGCGGGAATGGGGAGCTGTTTTTT
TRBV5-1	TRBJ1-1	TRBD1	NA	CASSFGQGVGAFF	TGCGCCAGCAGCTTTGGCCAGGGGGTTGGAGCTTTCTTT
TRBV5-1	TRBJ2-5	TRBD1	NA	CASSSSGTGPPETQYF	TGCGCCAGCAGCTCGTCCGGGACAGGGCCGCCGGAGACCCAGTACTTC
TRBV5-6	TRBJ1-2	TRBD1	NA	CASSPTGVYGYTF	TGTGCCAGCAGCCCGACAGGGGTCTATGGCTACACCTTC
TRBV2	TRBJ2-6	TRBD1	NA	CASGTRQGTGANVLTF	TGTGCCAGCGGAACTCGACAGGGAACTGGGGCCAACGTCCTGACTTTC
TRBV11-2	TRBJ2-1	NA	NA	CASSPATQQFF	TGTGCCAGCAGCCCCGCTACTCAGCAGTTCTTC
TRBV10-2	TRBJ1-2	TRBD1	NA	CASSPDRGSYGYTF	TGCGCCAGCAGTCCGGACAGGGGGTCTTATGGCTACACCTTC
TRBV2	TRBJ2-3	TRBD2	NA	CASGIGSGVMVKRGPDTQYF	TGTGCCAGCGGGATAGGGTCAGGGGTAATGGTGAAGCGGGGGCCAGATACGCAGTATTTT
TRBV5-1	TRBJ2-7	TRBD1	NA	CASSTGQGSVEQYF	TGCGCCAGCAGCACTGGACAGGGATCGGTCGAGCAGTACTTC
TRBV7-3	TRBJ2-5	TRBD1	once	CASSLRTGPQETQYF	TGTGCCAGCAGCTTAAGGACAGGACCTCAAGAGACCCAGTACTTC
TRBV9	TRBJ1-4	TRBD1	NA	CASSDRTGGAEKLFF	TGTGCCAGCAGCGACCGAACAGGGGGCGCAGAAAAACTGTTTTTT
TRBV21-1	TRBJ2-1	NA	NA	CASQNNEQFF	TGTGCCAGCCAAAACAATGAGCAGTTCTTC
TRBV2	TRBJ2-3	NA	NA	CASRQIIPADTQYF	TGTGCCAGCAGGCAGATAATTCCCGCAGATACGCAGTATTTT
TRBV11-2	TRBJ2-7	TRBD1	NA	CASSSYRGTAYEQYF	TGTGCCAGCAGCTCCTATAGGGGGACAGCCTACGAGCAGTACTTC
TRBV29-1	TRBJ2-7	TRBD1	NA	CSVEETGLSYEQYF	TGCAGCGTTGAGGAGACAGGGCTCTCCTACGAGCAGTACTTC
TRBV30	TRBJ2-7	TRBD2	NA	CAWRGRALGEQYF	TGTGCCTGGAGGGGGAGGGCCCTGGGGGAGCAGTACTTC
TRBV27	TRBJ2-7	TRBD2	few	CASTLHRGRASYEQYF	TGTGCCAGCACCCTCCATCGCGGGAGGGCCTCATACGAGCAGTACTTC